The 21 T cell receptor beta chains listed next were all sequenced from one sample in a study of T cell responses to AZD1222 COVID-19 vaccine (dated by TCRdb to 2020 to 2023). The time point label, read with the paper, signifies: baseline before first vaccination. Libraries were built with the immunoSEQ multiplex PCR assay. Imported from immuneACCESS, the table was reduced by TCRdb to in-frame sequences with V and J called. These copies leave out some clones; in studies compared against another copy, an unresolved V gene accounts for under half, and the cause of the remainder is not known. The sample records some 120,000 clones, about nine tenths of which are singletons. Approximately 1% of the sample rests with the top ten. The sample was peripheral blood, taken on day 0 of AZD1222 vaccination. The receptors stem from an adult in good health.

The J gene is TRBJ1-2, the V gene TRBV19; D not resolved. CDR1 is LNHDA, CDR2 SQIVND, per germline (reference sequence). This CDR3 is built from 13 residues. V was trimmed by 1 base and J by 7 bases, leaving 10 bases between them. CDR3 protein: CASSIGRGTGYTF. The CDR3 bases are TGTGCCAGTAGTATAGGCCGGGGTACTGGCTACACCTTC. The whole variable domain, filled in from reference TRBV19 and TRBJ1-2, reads DGGITQSPKYLFRKEGQNVTLSCEQNLNHDAMYWYRQDPGQGLRLIYYSQIVNDFQKGDIAEGYSVSREKKESFPLTVTSAQKNPTAFYLCASSIGRGTGYTFGSGTRLTVV.

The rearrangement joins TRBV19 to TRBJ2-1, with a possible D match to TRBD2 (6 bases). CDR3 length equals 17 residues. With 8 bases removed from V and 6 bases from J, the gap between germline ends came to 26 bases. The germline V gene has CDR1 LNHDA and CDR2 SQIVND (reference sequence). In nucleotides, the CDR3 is TGTGCCAGTGCCCCTGGGAGTGGTAGCGGTCAACCCAATGAGCAGTTCTTC. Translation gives CASAPGSGSGQPNEQFF.

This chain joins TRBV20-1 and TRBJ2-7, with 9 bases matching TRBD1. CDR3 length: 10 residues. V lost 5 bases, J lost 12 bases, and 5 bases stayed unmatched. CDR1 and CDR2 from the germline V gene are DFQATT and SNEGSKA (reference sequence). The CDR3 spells CSAGKGQGYF. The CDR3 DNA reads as TGCAGTGCTGGGAAGGGACAGGGGTACTTC.

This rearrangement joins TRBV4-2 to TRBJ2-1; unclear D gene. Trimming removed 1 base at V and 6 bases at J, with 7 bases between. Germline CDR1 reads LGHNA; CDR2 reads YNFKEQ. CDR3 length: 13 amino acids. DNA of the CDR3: TGTGCCAGCAGCCAAGGACACGTCAATGAGCAGTTCTTC. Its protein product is CASSQGHVNEQFF.

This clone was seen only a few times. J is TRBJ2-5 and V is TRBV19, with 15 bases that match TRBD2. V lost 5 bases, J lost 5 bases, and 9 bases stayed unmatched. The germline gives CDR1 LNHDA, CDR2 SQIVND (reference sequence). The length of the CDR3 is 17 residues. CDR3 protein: CASSDPGLAGGRETQYF. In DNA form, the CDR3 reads TGTGCCAGTAGTGATCCGGGACTAGCGGGAGGAAGGGAGACCCAGTACTTC.

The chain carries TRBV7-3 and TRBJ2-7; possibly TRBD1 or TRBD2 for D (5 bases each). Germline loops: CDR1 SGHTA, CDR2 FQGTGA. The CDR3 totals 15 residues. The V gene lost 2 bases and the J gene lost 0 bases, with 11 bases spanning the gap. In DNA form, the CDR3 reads TGTGCCAGCAGCTTAGGGCAGGGACCCTCCTACGAGCAGTACTTC. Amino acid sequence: CASSLGQGPSYEQYF.

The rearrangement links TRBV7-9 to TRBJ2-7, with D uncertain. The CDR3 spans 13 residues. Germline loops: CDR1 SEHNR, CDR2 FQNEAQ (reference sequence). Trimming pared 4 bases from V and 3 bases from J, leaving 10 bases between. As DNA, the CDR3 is TGTGCCAGCAGCTCAGACCTCTACTACGAGCAGTACTTC. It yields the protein CASSSDLYYEQYF.

The CDR3 protein is CASNPGGSGANVLTF. CDR3 nucleotides: TGCGCCAGCAATCCGGGGGGTTCTGGGGCCAACGTCCTGACTTTC. The rearrangement links TRBV5-1 to TRBJ2-6; 7 nucleotides agree with TRBD2. CDR3 length equals 15 residues. V trimming: 6 bases; J trimming: 1 base; junction bases outside the gene matches: 4. Germline CDR1 SGHRS, CDR2 YFSETQ.

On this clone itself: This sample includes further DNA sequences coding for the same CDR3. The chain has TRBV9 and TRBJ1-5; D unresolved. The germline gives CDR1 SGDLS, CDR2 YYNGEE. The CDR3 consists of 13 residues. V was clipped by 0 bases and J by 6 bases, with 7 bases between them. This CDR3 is CASSVGPGQPQHF. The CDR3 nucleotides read TGTGCCAGCAGCGTAGGCCCTGGTCAGCCCCAGCATTTT.

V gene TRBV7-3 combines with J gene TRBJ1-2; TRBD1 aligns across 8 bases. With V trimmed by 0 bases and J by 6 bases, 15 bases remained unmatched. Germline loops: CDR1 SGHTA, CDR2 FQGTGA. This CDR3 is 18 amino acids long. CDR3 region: CASSLTPSRAGGADGYTF. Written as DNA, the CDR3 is TGTGCCAGCAGCTTAACCCCCAGCAGAGCAGGGGGCGCAGATGGCTACACCTTC.

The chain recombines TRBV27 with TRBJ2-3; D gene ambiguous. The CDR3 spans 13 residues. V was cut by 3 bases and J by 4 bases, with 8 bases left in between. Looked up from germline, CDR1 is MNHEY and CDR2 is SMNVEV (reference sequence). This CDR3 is CASSFRWSDTQYF. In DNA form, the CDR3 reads TGTGCCAGCAGTTTTCGATGGTCAGATACGCAGTATTTT.

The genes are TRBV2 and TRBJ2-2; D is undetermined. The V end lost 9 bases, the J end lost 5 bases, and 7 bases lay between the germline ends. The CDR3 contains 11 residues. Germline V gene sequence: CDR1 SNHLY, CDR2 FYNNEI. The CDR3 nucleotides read TGTGCCAGTCTTTCGACCGGGGAGCTGTTTTTT. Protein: CASLSTGELFF.

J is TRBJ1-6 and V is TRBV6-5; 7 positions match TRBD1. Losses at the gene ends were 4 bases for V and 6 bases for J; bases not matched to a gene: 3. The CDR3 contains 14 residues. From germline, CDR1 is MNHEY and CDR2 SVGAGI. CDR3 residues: CASSFRQGNSPLHF. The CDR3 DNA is TGTGCCAGCAGTTTTCGACAGGGTAATTCACCCCTCCACTTT.

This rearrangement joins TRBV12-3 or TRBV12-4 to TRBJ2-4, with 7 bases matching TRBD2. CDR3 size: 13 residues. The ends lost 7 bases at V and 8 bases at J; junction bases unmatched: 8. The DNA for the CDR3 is TGTGCCAGCAACCGTCGGGGGGTCGACATTCAGTACTTC. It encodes CASNRRGVDIQYF.

The CDR3 reads CASSKDRGPIYGYTF. The DNA for the CDR3 is TGTGCCAGCAGTAAGGACAGGGGGCCTATCTATGGCTACACCTTC. The V and J genes are TRBV2 and TRBJ1-2, with 11 nucleotides matching TRBD1. V lost 5 bases to trimming and J lost 4 bases; unmatched junction nucleotides: 6. Germline V gives CDR1 SNHLY, CDR2 FYNNEI. The CDR3 covers 15 residues.

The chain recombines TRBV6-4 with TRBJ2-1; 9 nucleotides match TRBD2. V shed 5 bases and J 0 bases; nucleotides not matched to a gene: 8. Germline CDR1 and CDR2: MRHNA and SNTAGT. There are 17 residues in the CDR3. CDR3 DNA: TGTGCCAGCAGTCTTACTAGCGGGCCCAGCTCCTACAATGAGCAGTTCTTC. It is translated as CASSLTSGPSSYNEQFF.

CDR3 loop: CASSEVLASDTQYF. DNA of the CDR3: TGTGCCAGCAGTGAGGTCCTAGCATCCGATACGCAGTATTTT. V usage is TRBV6-4 and J usage is TRBJ2-3; maybe TRBD2 (5 bases). This CDR3 is 14 amino acids long. Germline loops: CDR1 MRHNA, CDR2 SNTAGT. Trimming stripped 3 bases from V and 6 bases from J, with 13 bases between.

CDR3 protein: CASSSWTNTDTQYF. The CDR3 DNA reads TGTGCCAGCAGCTCTTGGACTAACACAGATACGCAGTATTTT. This sequence joins TRBV13 and TRBJ2-3; D may be TRBD2 (6 bases). Germline values: CDR1 PRHDT, CDR2 FYEKMQ (reference sequence). CDR3 length equals 14 residues. Between the trimmed V and J ends, which lost 4 bases and 2 bases, there was a span of 10 bases.

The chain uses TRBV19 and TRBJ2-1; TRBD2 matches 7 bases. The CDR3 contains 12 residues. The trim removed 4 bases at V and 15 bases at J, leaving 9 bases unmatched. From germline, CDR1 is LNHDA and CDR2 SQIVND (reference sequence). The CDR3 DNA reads TGTGCCAGTAGTACCCGGACTAGTTGGCTGTTCTTC. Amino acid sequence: CASSTRTSWLFF.

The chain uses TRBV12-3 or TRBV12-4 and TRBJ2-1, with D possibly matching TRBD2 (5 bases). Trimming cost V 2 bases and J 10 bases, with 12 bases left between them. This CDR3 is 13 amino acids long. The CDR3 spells CASSLQEVSEQFF. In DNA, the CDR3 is TGTGCCAGCAGTTTACAGGAGGTCTCCGAGCAGTTCTTC.

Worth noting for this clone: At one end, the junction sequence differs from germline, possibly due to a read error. The CDR3 sequence is CASSLDGNSGNTIYF. The DNA for the CDR3 is TGTGCTAGCAGCTTAGACGGAAACTCTGGAAACACCATATATTTT. The chain combines TRBV7-7 with TRBJ1-3, with no clear D. CDR3 size: 15 residues. Germline lookup yields CDR1 SSHAT and CDR2 FNYEAQ (reference sequence). Filled out from reference TRBV7-7 and TRBJ1-3, the complete variable domain reads GAGVSQSPRYKVTKRGQDVTLRCDPISSHATLYWYQQALGQGPEFLTYFNYEAQPDKSGLPSDRFSAERPEGSISTLTIQRTEQRDSAMYRCASSLDGNSGNTIYFGEGSWLTVV.